This T cell receptor beta chain was recovered during a study of Tregs in tolerant kidney transplant recipients. Sequencing was performed with immunoSEQ multiplex PCR; in TCRdb, only in-frame clones are kept and a portion is missing. The sample has about 61,000 clones; roughly 85% are singletons. This clone was detected a few times. What it binds is not known. The germline V gene encodes CDR1 SGHRS and CDR2 YFSETQ. CDR3 size: 13 residues. The ends were cut back, 4 bases at V and 1 base at J, with 8 bases in the middle. Whole-study results and caveats: This study did not directly address biological reproducibility. Donor-specific Treg expansion exceeded global Treg expansion in tolerant patients, suggesting antigen drive.

An overnight rest at 37°C with 200 to 250 IU/ml IL-2 preceded regulatory T cell sorting from thawed PBMCs. The sequencing here drew on Tregs from blood, taken before the transplant. The clonotype comes from a human donor who received a combined kidney and bone marrow transplant. The chain links TRBV5-1 to TRBJ1-1, with D perhaps TRBD1 (6 bases). For the CDR3, the DNA is TGCGCCAGCAGCGAACAGGGGAACACTGAAGCTTTCTTT. This sequence encodes CASSEQGNTEAFF.